This TCR beta chain was recorded in a study of blood T cells in healthy people across ages (dated by TCRdb to 2014 to 2015). General notes on the study: In model experiments, template switching captured about one uniquely barcoded TCR beta cDNA molecule for every two T cells. Using the same blood draw, the study looked at two additional independent replicas of 1 million unique cDNA reads for two donors, one aged 18 to 30 and the other aged 80 or older. The donors were split into four age groups: young (average approximately 16 years), middle-aged (39), aged (more than 55) and long-lived (about 74). To track age-related changes in TCR beta repertoire diversity, the study relied on deep sequencing normalized with unique cDNA molecular identifiers. The study at large found these results: The CMV infection status of donors was not known, potentially confounding age-related changes in expanded clonotypes. Total diversity estimates from one million sequenced T cells were considered lower bounds and underestimates. Observed TCR beta diversity per million T cells fell roughly linearly with age, and a significant reduction was already apparent by age around 39. A strong correlation was found between observed TCR beta diversity and the percentage of naive T cells measured by flow cytometry. Conclusive comparison of naive and antigen-experienced compartments was prevented by the profiling of bulk unsorted PBMCs. Compared with the aged group, more naive CD4+ T cells, fewer expanded clones and increased TCR diversity were shown by the long-lived group, suggesting age selection.

Donors were a few dozen systemically healthy Caucasian individuals from Russia aged roughly 6 to 100 years. Ten milliliters of peripheral blood were drawn from each donor into EDTA-treated Vacutainer tubes. Ficoll-Paque density-gradient centrifugation was used to isolate PBMCs, with at least 7 million obtained per sample. Trizol reagent was used to extract total RNA from PBMCs, with at least 6 micrograms per sample. The percentages of naive CD45RAhigh/CD27high T cells were determined by flow cytometry on a PBMC aliquot from every donor. Library preparation employed 5' RACE. Reads for this sample came from an Illumina HiSeq 2500. A second PCR of about 6 to 11 cycles was run with a J-beta primer mix and a sample-barcoded 5' primer. A template-switch 5' adaptor carrying 12 random nucleotides introduced a unique molecular identifier onto each TCR beta cDNA molecule. At least 3 million CDR3-containing paired-end reads were obtained from each sample. First-strand cDNA was synthesized from all RNA with the Mint cDNA synthesis kit, primed by a TRBC-specific oligonucleotide. All cDNA was treated with uracil-DNA glycosylase and then went through a first 18-cycle PCR with the universal primers M1SS and BC2_uni_R. The paper's processing steps were these. Each sample was normalized by randomly selecting 1 million high-quality reads, each carrying a distinct molecular identifier. Instead of being binned into consensus sequences, reads with shared molecular identifiers were discarded. CDR3 identification, clonotype clustering and error correction used MiTCR with a Q25 quality threshold and the strictest error-elimination algorithm. Lower-bound total TCR beta diversity was estimated with a nonparametric unseen species model using Euler transformation. The raw public reads went through TCRdb reprocessing: fastp at Q25, MiXCR clone calling, in-frame beta chains kept. Merged by CDR3 protein, the rows form single entries marked with the most common genes and DNA. What appears here as the V and J calls and clone size reflects TCRdb's work, not the paper's. This sample is represented by over 500,000 distinct CDR3 sequences; 27% of them were singletons. Approximately 3.6% of the sample is in the top ten clones.

Notes on this clonotype: Its antigen is unknown. Nothing much larger sits one base from this clone, and base qualities are not available.

Sequences DFQATT (CDR1) and SNEGSKA (CDR2) are obtained from the germline V gene (reference sequence). V is reduced by 6 bases and J by 0 bases, leaving a spacing of 10 bases between them. The CDR3 has 13 amino acids, counting the end cysteine and phenylalanine. Only the CDR3 portion is preserved as DNA: 39 bases, with reading frame beginning at the first base. The sample was also linked to a second study, of T cells of mothers and their children. Per the second study: The donors were nine systemically healthy Caucasian individuals, made up of three mothers and their six children. cDNA synthesis consumed the entire amount of extracted RNA, loaded at around 1.4 ug RNA in each 15 ul reaction. In the second PCR, sample barcodes and 2-4 random nucleotides were introduced via the M1S primer. More than 8.5 million TCR beta CDR3 reads were obtained from each mother, and 2.5 million to 3.5 million reads were obtained from each child. Thymic selection shapes the output of TCR recombination in a similar way in related and unrelated pairs, and inherited differences have a minor effect. Normalized repertoire overlap in related mother-child pairs was always slightly higher than in unrelated mother-child pairs, but the difference was never significant. With a sensitivity of approximately 100 clones per million clonotypes, no persistent microchimeric T cell clones were detected. Deep NGS was used in the study to compare the TCR beta repertoires of mothers and children and to look for features that separate related mother-child pairs from unrelated individuals. Mothers averaged roughly 36 +/- 4 years of age and children averaged approximately 11 +/- 4 years. After adapter ligation was performed with NEBNext reagents, the libraries were sequenced on an Illumina HiSeq 2000 with 100+100 nt paired-end reads. To prevent cross-contamination, the mother and child libraries were prepared a month apart and were sequenced in separate runs. For each donor, between roughly 500,000 and 2,200,000 distinct TCR beta clonotypes were identified. Naive TCR beta clonotypes were estimated from low-frequency clonotypes matched to each donor's FACS-determined naive share, without sorting.

The TCR was taken from a boy aged 2-9 years in good health. The sequenced sample consisted of blood. The chain is assembled from TRBV20-1 and TRBJ2-3; no D gene call is confident. The CDR3 region has the sequence CSALTESTDTQYF. The nucleotides read TGCAGTGCCCTGACCGAAAGCACAGATACGCAGTATTTT.